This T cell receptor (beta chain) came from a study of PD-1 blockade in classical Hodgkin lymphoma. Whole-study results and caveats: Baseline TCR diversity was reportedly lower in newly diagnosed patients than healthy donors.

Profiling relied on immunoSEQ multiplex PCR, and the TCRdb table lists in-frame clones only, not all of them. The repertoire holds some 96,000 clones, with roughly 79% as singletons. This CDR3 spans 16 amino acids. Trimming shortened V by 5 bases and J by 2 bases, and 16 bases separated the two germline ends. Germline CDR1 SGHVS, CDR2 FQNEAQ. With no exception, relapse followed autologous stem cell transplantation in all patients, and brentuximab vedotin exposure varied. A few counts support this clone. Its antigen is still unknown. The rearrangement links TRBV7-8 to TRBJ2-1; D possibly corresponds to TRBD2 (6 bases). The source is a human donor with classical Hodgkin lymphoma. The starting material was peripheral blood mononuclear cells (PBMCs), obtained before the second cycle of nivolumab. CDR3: CASSPGGDWTYNEQFF. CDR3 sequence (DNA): TGTGCCAGCAGCCCGGGCGGGGACTGGACCTACAATGAGCAGTTCTTC. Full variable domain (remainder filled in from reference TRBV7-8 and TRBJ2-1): GAGVSQSPRYKVAKRGQDVALRCDPISGHVSLFWYQQALGQGPEFLTYFQNEAQLDKSGLPSDRFFAERPEGSVSTLKIQRTQQEDSAVYLCASSPGGDWTYNEQFFGPGTRLTVL.